This T cell receptor (beta chain) was recorded in a study of T cell responses to AZD1222 COVID-19 vaccine. Study results and caveats: Clonal diversity was possibly underestimated, and white British individuals and females predominated among donors.

Clones were read by immunoSEQ multiplex PCR, and TCRdb kept only the in-frame ones, dropping some. In the table there are over 75,000 clones, around 87% of which are singletons. The CDR3 is 13 amino acids. Germline CDR1 is LNHDA and CDR2 is SQIVND (reference sequence). V lost 3 bases to trimming and J lost 2 bases, with 7 bases between them. Details on this clone: What it recognizes is unknown.

The sequencing used peripheral blood, collected on day 0 of AZD1222 vaccination. The chain links TRBV19 to TRBJ1-2; D gene unclear. This clonotype was obtained from an adult in good health. The CDR3 loop is CASSMIQNYGYTF. CDR3 DNA: TGTGCCAGTAGTATGATTCAGAACTATGGCTACACCTTC.